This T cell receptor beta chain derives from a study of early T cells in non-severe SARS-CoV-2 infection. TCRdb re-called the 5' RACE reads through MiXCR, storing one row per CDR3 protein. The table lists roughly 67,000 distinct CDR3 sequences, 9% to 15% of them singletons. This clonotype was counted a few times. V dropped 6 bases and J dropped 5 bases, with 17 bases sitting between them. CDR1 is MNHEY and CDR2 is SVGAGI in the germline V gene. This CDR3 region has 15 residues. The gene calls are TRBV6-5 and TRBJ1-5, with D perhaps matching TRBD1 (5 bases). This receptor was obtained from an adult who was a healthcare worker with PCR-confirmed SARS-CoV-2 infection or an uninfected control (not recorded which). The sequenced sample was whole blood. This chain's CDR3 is CASRRRHGGDQPQHF. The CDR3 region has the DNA TGTGCCAGCAGAAGGCGGCATGGAGGGGATCAGCCCCAGCATTTT.